The clone carrying this TCR beta chain has only one observation. The data originate from a study of blood T cell repertoires in COVID-19. The overall study: From T cells, B-cell-depleted T cells, or PBMCs came the material, which was cDNA or gDNA.

Germline CDR1 LGHNA, CDR2 YNFKEQ. The CDR3 is made up of 16 amino acids. V shed 4 bases, J shed 7 bases, and the junction held 8 bases outside the gene matches. Sequencing was performed with immunoSEQ multiplex PCR; in TCRdb, only in-frame clones are kept and a portion is missing. The sample yields over 200,000 clones, about 88% seen once. This TCR was sampled from a woman aged 60-75 years with acute or convalescent COVID-19. The specimen was peripheral blood. This chain joins TRBV4-2 and TRBJ2-2; 11 nucleotides agree with TRBD2. CDR3 region: CASSPGLAGDDGELFF. The CDR3 region has the DNA TGTGCCAGCAGCCCAGGACTAGCGGGTGATGACGGGGAGCTGTTTTTT.